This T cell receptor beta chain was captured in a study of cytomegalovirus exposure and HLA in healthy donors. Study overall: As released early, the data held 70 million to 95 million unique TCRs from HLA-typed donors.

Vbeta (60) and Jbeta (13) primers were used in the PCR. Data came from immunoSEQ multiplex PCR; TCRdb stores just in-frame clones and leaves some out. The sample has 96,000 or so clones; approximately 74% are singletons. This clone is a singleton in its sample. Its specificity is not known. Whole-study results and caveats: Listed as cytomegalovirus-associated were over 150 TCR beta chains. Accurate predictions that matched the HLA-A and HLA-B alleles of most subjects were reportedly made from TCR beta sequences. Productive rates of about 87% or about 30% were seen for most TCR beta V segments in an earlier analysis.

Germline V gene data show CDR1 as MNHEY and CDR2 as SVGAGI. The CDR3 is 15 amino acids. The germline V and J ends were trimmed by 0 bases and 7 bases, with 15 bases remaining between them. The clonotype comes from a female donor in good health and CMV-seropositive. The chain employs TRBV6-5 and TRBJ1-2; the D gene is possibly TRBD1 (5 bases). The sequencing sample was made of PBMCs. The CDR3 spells CASSYSRQGLGGYTF. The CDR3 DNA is TGTGCCAGCAGTTACTCGCGGCAGGGTCTAGGTGGCTACACCTTC.